Here is one T cell receptor (beta chain) with its context. The antigen is not known. Construction of the TCRbeta library involved unique molecular identifiers. Each CDR3 protein gets one entry after TCRdb re-called the PCR reads with MiXCR. This sample has over 150,000 distinct CDR3 sequences, with about 7% found just once. The sample comes from a study of T-cell reconstitution after alpha-beta-depleted transplantation in children. Study-wide points: Newly produced T cells mostly accounted for T-cell counts and diversity one year post-transplant. Alpha-beta T cells present about two months after transplant were reported to originate from several hundred expanded graft clones. Recipient T cells and thymic progenitors that survived gave rise to the high TCRbeta diversity observed at day 60 in some patients.

CDR1 and CDR2 (germline): SGHKS, YYEKEE (reference sequence). The V end lost 2 bases, the J end lost 4 bases, and 10 bases lay between the germline ends. The CDR3 is 14 amino acids. The sequence derives from a boy under 10 years old with acute lymphoblastic leukemia, due to receive a stem cell transplant. This chain uses TRBV5-5 with TRBJ2-1; D is undetermined. The source was PBMCs, collected before TCRalphabeta/CD19-depleted stem cell transplant. CDR3: CASSFVRGYNEQFF. Here the CDR3 DNA reads TGTGCCAGCAGCTTTGTACGTGGGTACAATGAGCAGTTCTTC.